This T cell receptor beta chain was sequenced for a study of Ad26.COV2.S vaccination and SARS-CoV-2 variants. This CDR3 is built from 14 residues. Germline-derived CDR1 and CDR2 are SGHTA and FQGTGA. V lost 4 bases and J 7 bases, leaving 14 bases between the germline ends. Sample treatment: roughly 20 received Ad26.COV2.S at low or high dose, single or two shots; several received placebo; per-sample allocation not given. Each sample was drawn 63 days after the first injection (of vaccine or placebo). Assay used: immunoSEQ multiplex PCR; TCRdb lists only in-frame clones, some missing. This table holds 300,000 to 400,000 clones, about nine tenths found once.

The chain links TRBV7-3 to TRBJ2-1, with D tentatively TRBD2 (5 bases). The specimen comprised peripheral blood, sampled in a trial of Ad26.COV2.S vaccine versus placebo. The clonotype originates from a person aged 18 to 59 who received the Ad26.COV2.S COVID-19 vaccine or a placebo. DNA of the CDR3: TGTGCCAGCAGCTCTGGACTCCCTCCAAATGAGCAGTTCTTC. Its translation: CASSSGLPPNEQFF.